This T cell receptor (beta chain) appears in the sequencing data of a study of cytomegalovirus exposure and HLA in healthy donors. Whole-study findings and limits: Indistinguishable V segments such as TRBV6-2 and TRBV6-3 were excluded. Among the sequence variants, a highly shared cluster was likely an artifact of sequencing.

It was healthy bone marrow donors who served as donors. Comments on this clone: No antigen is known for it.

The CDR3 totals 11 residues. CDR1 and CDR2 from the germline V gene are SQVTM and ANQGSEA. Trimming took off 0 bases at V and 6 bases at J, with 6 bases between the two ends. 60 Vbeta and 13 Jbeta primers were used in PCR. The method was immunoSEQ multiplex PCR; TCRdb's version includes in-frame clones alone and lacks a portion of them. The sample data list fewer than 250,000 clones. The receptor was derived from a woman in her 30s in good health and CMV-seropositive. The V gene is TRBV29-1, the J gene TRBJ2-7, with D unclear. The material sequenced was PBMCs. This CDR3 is CSVEDTIEQYF. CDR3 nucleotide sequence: TGCAGCGTTGAAGATACTATCGAGCAGTACTTC.